This T cell receptor (beta chain) was found in a study of blood T cells in healthy people across ages. Study-level background: Template switching recovered approximately one barcoded beta molecule for every two T cells.

General study findings and limits: Among long-lived donors, naive CD4+ cells were more numerous and diversity higher than in aged donors. It was held that the diversity estimates obtained from one million T cells were underestimates.

This CDR3 has 13 residues. Germline CDR1 GTSNPN, CDR2 SVGIG (reference sequence). V was cut by 0 bases and J by 4 bases, with 9 bases left in between. Each donor supplied approximately 10 milliliters of peripheral blood. With a J-beta primer mix and a sample-barcoded 5' primer, a second PCR ran about 7 to 12 cycles. Each CDR3 protein is one row after TCRdb ran MiXCR on the 5' RACE reads. Seen here are 550,000 to 800,000 distinct CDR3 sequences, around 20% observed once, and the top ten hold roughly 3.6%. A note on this clonotype: Its antigen is still unknown.

This sequence originates from a man between 65 and 85 years old in good health. The sample taken for sequencing was blood. The chain carries TRBV30 and TRBJ1-1, with D possibly matching TRBD1 (5 bases). The chain's CDR3 is CAWSVGAGTEAFF. The CDR3 bases are TGTGCCTGGAGTGTAGGGGCTGGCACTGAAGCTTTCTTT.